This TCR beta chain came from a study of CD8 T cells in ankylosing spondylitis. As the method for making TCR beta libraries, quantitative 5'-RACE with molecular barcodes was used. TCRdb itself ran the 5' RACE reads through MiXCR, one entry per CDR3 protein. Here the sample spans 750,000 to 850,000 distinct CDR3 sequences, about 12% being singletons. Study-wide findings and caveats: Blood from ankylosing spondylitis patients appeared to carry a characteristic roughly 8-variant TCR beta motif. Disease-linked clones had a CD8+ phenotype and relatively low frequency in peripheral blood. Clones tied to disease were said to be significantly enriched in matched ankylosing spondylitis synovial fluid. In reactive arthritis synovial fluid and blood, some motif variants had been reported before.

With respect to this clonotype: Its antigen is not known.

The CDR3 runs 15 residues. V shed 5 bases and J 5 bases; nucleotides not matched to a gene: 8. The chain combines TRBV12-3 or TRBV12-4 with TRBJ1-4; 7 bases line up with TRBD1. What was sequenced was blood, either unsorted or a sorted T cell fraction (not recorded which). This receptor was obtained from a male donor with ankylosing spondylitis. CDR3: CASSPLTGLNEKLFF. The CDR3 DNA is TGTGCCAGCAGTCCTTTGACAGGGTTGAATGAAAAACTGTTTTTT.